The T cell receptor (beta chain) under discussion was sequenced for a study of blood T cell repertoires in COVID-19. The wider study: The samples span acute and convalescent COVID-19 from the United States, Italy and Spain. Sample material is recorded as cDNA or gDNA derived from T cells, B-cell-depleted T cells, or PBMCs.

TCRdb keeps only in-frame clones here, not all; method: immunoSEQ multiplex PCR. The sample includes about 110,000 clones, around 81% seen only once; the top ten take 4% to 4.5%. A few counts support this clone. This CDR3 is built from 19 residues. The sequenced sample consisted of peripheral blood. This chain uses TRBV21-1 with TRBJ2-7; the table gives TRBD2 as D, unverified against the DNA. TRBV21-1 is a listed pseudogene. The receptor was isolated from a woman aged 70-85 years with acute or convalescent COVID-19. CDR3 protein: CASSNRGIGGRAPSYEQYF. CDR3 sequence (DNA): TGTGCCAGCAGCAATAGAGGTATCGGCGGGAGGGCCCCTTCCTACGAGCAGTACTTC.